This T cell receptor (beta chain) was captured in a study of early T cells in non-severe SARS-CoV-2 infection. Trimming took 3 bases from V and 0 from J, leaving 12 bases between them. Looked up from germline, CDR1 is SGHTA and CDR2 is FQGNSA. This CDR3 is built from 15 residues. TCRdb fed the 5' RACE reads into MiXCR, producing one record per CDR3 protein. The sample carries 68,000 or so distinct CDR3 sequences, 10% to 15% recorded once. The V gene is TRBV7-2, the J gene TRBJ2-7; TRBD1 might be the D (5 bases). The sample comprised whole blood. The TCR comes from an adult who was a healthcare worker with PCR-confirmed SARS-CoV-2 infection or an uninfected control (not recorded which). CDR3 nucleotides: TGTGCCAGCAGCTTCGGGCAGGGCCCCTCCTACGAGCAGTACTTC. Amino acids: CASSFGQGPSYEQYF. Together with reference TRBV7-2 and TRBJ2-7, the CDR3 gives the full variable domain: GAGVSQSPSNKVTEKGKDVELRCDPISGHTALYWYRQSLGQGLEFLIYFQGNSAPDKSGLPSDRFSAERTGGSVSTLTIQRTQQEDSAVYLCASSFGQGPSYEQYFGPGTRLTVT.